The next 3 T cell receptor beta chains were all read from a single sample in a study of blood T cell repertoires in COVID-19. Sequencing used immunoSEQ multiplex PCR; TCRdb keeps in-frame clones, though not all of them. Among tens of thousands of clones listed, around 89% were seen once. Sequenced material: peripheral blood. These receptors were taken from a man aged 50-60 years with active COVID-19.

The chain employs TRBV28 and TRBJ1-5, with 9 positions matching TRBD1. Germline V gene lookup returns CDR1 MDHEN and CDR2 SYDVKM. J lost 5 bases, V lost 4 bases, and 6 bases had no gene match. The CDR3 is 15 residues long. The CDR3 DNA sequence: TGTGCCAGCAGTTCCATTACAGGGGGCTATCAGCCCCAGCATTTT. It encodes CASSSITGGYQPQHF.

The chain joins TRBV6-4 to TRBJ2-2; a weak D match, TRBD2 (6 bases). This CDR3 has 14 residues. V was clipped by 4 bases and J by 1 base, with 7 bases between them. Germline V gives CDR1 MRHNA, CDR2 SNTAGT. CDR3 sequence reads: CASSVRGNTGELFF. The CDR3 coding sequence is TGTGCCAGCAGTGTGCGGGGGAACACCGGGGAGCTGTTTTTT.

This clone was recorded once. The CDR3: CASTPKGGSTDTQYF. Written as DNA, the CDR3 is TGTGCCAGCACCCCCAAGGGCGGGAGCACAGATACGCAGTATTTT. The chain combines TRBV9 with TRBJ2-3, with a tentative D call TRBD2 (5 bases). Per the germline V gene, CDR1 is SGDLS and CDR2 is YYNGEE. This CDR3 comprises 15 residues. V dropped 6 bases and J dropped 0 bases, with 14 bases sitting between them. Together with reference TRBV9 and TRBJ2-3, the CDR3 gives the full variable domain: DSGVTQTPKHLITATGQRVTLRCSPRSGDLSVYWYQQSLDQGLQFLIQYYNGEERAKGNILERFSAQQFPDLHSELNLSSLELGDSALYFCASTPKGGSTDTQYFGPGTRLTVL.